This T cell receptor (beta chain) was obtained from a study of cytomegalovirus exposure and HLA in healthy donors (dated by TCRdb to the late 2010s). For context, the study as a whole: An earlier analysis of several hundred of the donors reported 250 to 300 Gb of sequence data and 117 million unique TCR beta sequences from about 200 million T cells. The number of donors typed differed by locus, with roughly 629-640 for A, B, C, DRB1 and DQB1, over 500 for DQA1, nearly 610 for DPA1, and some 470 for DPB1. Across approximately 420 genotyped donors of the cohort, an average of approximately 200,000 unique TCR beta nucleotide sequences per donor were sequenced, and roughly a sixth of those sequences were non-productive. In an earlier analysis of 550 to 700 of the donors, high-throughput TCR beta sequencing was used to judge whether each TCR beta V gene segment behaved as functional or pseudogenic. Rather than using new phenotypic data, the later analysis identified candidate immune exposures from TCR beta sequences and from how often those sequences occurred across donors. The study aimed to test whether signatures of past pathogen exposure could be identified by cataloging public T cell receptors. A handful of DR-DQ haplotypes were handled as single units for association and clustering because linkage in the cohort was strong. A later genetic analysis took genome-wide SNP genotypes for 398 of the 666 donors and used that subset as a discovery cohort. HLA typing covered class I and class II loci at four-digit resolution. Donor age, sex, ethnicity and CMV serostatus were compiled together with the repertoire data. Along with the approximately 650-subject first cohort, a separate validation cohort of roughly 110 different subjects was used. Every discovery cohort repertoire had been produced on one sequencing platform. The study profiled the T cell repertoires of hundreds of subjects by immunosequencing and related them to cytomegalovirus serostatus. Among the roughly 400 genotyped donors, around 81% belonged to the genetic ancestry cluster associated with self-reported Caucasian donors. An early release covering about 600 HLA-typed donors comprised about 310 gigabases of sequencing data and around 86 million unique TCR sequences. A later analysis re-examined previously published TCR beta repertoires from more than 550 donors and added high-resolution HLA genotyping to investigate patterns of TCR occurrence. The study combined high-throughput TCR immunosequencing, statistical association of individual TCRs with disease status, and machine learning to predict cytomegalovirus infection status.

The cohort was made up of 650 to 700 healthy bone marrow donors. At the time of sampling, every cohort member was nominally healthy, though immune exposures that went unrecorded were likely present. The donor tested CMV seronegative and was one of the 352 seronegative cohort members. A peripheral blood sample was provided by each donor, and peripheral blood mononuclear cells were used for TCR beta sequencing. Genomic DNA was extracted from the blood cell samples with the Qiagen DNeasy Blood Extraction Kit. The library was generated by the immunoSEQ multiplex PCR assay. A mixture of 60 forward primers for TCR Vbeta segments and 13 reverse primers for TCR Jbeta segments was used in the multiplex PCR. A multiplex PCR assay on genomic DNA amplified the CDR3 region of rearranged TCR beta genes. The amplified TCR beta libraries were sequenced on the Illumina HiSeq System as 87-base-pair reads. The original methods were these. Across the roughly 670 repertoires, a later analysis counted about 81 million unique TCR beta chains, around 11 million of which were shared by at least two donors. A nearest-neighbor algorithm error-corrected the raw reads and collapsed the reads into unique sequences, merging closely related sequences to remove PCR and sequencing errors. Alignment of CDR3 sequences to IMGT reference sequences was used to assign V, D and J gene segments. Each retained sequence needed at least a six-nucleotide match to both a V gene segment and a J gene segment. Rearrangements were classified as productive when the CDR3 lacked stop codons and remained in frame with V and J, and all other rearrangements were classified as non-productive. CDR3 was defined by IMGT convention, running from the second conserved V-encoded cysteine to the conserved J-encoded phenylalanine. The earlier analysis of approximately 500 of the donors excluded sequences that lacked an unambiguous match to a single V gene segment. An earlier analysis of 500 to 600 of the donors classified V segments as functional when productive rearrangements were above 56.7% and as segregating when the standard deviation between donors was above 5%. A statistical classification framework was built to diagnose cytomegalovirus status from the catalog of TCR beta chain sequences. V and J gene assignment, in a later analysis, came from comparing TCR nucleotide sequences with IMGT/GENE-DB human TR gene sequences. A later analysis assigned CDR3 sequences and most-parsimonious VDJ recombination scenarios with the TCRdist pipeline. A later analysis defined each TCR beta chain by its CDR3 amino acid sequence plus V-gene family, and excluded reads lacking a unique V-gene family. As a way to deal with suspected cross-contamination and a sequencing artifact, a later analysis dropped hundreds of nucleotide sequences that were highly shared and had low generation probability. For each public chain, a later analysis derived a clonal expansion index from normalized ranks of inferred template counts within each repertoire. In a later analysis, generation probabilities were computed using a VDJ recombination model fitted to out-of-frame rearrangements, and the results were checked against IGoR. Hypergeometric tests were used in a later analysis to score TCR-TCR, TCR-HLA and TCR-CMV co-occurrence, with a repertoire-size bias correction applied to the TCR pairs. False discovery rates were estimated in a later analysis by permuting HLA or CMV assignments 20 times. In a later analysis, co-occurring TCRs were grouped with DBSCAN, and TCRdist sequence similarity was added when clustering was performed within HLA-allele-positive subsets. Repertoires with fewer than 30,000 or more than 120,000 public chains, plus five repertoires with anomalous nucleotide sharing, were excluded from co-occurrence clustering. TCRdb took this table from immuneACCESS and kept in-frame rearrangements with V and J called. Such tables lack part of the clones; where checked against another copy, unresolved V genes explain under half of the gap, and the rest is unexplained. That table supplies the V and J calls and clone size; D and trimming were determined from the DNA. The sample table lists 150,000 or so clones, approximately 71% of them with a count of one. In total, the top ten clones hold over 1.2% of the sample.

V drops 1 base and J drops 6 bases, leaving 9 bases in between. The CDR3 goes from the cysteine to the phenylalanine over 13 residues. Only the CDR3 DNA stays, 39 bases, in frame from base 1. Based on the germline V gene, the CDR1 and CDR2 sequences are SGHVS and FNYEAQ. On this clone: There is no known antigen for this receptor. Base qualities were left out, and no much larger clone turns up one base away.

The investigation overall reported the following: Strong co-occurrence of HLA alleles, especially DR and DQ, made assigning TCR associations to individual alleles difficult. Only TCR beta chains were sequenced in this cohort, and the absence of alpha or paired-chain data limited detectable features. A later analysis found that most CMV-associated TCR beta chains appeared HLA-restricted, with HLA associations seemingly driven largely by CMV exposure. A group of highly shared sequence variants was considered likely to be a technical artifact of the sequencing pipeline. Some IMGT-functional V segments, including TRBV6-2 and TRBV6-3, could not be distinguished by the 87-base-pair reads and were therefore excluded. It was suggested by the authors that the approach could potentially be generalized to other disease states and immunological phenotypes. An association between a missense DCLRE1C variant and V-gene and J-gene trimming of TCR beta chains was found in a later genetic analysis and replicated in an independent cohort. Because counts were too low, about 17 rarely observed V segments, including chromosome 9 orphons, were excluded from the earlier analysis of 500 to 700 of the donors. Compared with equally common non-associated chains, HLA-associated TCR beta chains in a later analysis were more clonally expanded and had lower generation probabilities. A further reported finding was that TCR beta sequences accurately predicted the HLA-A and HLA-B alleles for most subjects in the first cohort. In a later analysis, the rate of TCR association differed among HLA loci, with DRB1 alleles having the most associated TCRs and HLA-C alleles having the fewest. In the study, 150 to 200 TCR beta chains were listed as associated with cytomegalovirus. A later genetic analysis reported fewer N-insertions in productive TCRs among donors in an Asian-associated ancestry cluster than the roughly 620-donor mean. The presence/absence analyses assumed that sequencing depth was roughly uniform across donors, and that assumption may not be true. In vitro tests confirmed that a few of the cytomegalovirus-associated TCR beta chains recognize cytomegalovirus antigens. The classifier was reported to diagnose cytomegalovirus status with high specificity and sensitivity in both the original and validation cohorts. Across donors, most TCR sequences were observed very rarely, whereas some public TCRs were present in many individuals. An earlier analysis of around 500 of the donors showed that most TCR beta V segments appeared in productive rearrangements either about 90% or about 30% of the time, which broadly matched IMGT annotations. At a false discovery rate of 0.05, a later analysis linked 15,000 to 20,000 TCR beta sequences to specific HLA alleles. According to a later analysis, parvovirus B19, influenza, CMV and Epstein-Barr virus appeared linked to several top co-occurrence clusters. Immune exposure information for the cohort was limited to CMV serostatus. Correlated functional status among segregating V segments might be attributable to linkage disequilibrium, but an unknown experimental factor could not be ruled out. Because HLA typing was missing for some donors at each locus, association tests included only the typed subset.

The TCR sequence derives from a girl between 10 and 17 years old in good health and CMV-seronegative. Sequencing was performed on PBMCs. Rearrangement joined TRBV7-6 to TRBJ1-2; no D segment can be confidently identified. The CDR3 here reads CASSLVSGNGYTF. The nucleotides read TGTGCCAGCAGCTTAGTTAGTGGTAATGGCTACACCTTC.